This TCR beta chain was identified during a study of cytomegalovirus exposure and HLA in healthy donors. Separation from the roughly 680-subject first cohort characterized the roughly 130-subject validation cohort, to which the donors belonged. Study-level findings and limits: In vitro data verified three CMV-associated chains as specific for CMV antigens. Reports indicated that the classifier achieved high specificity and sensitivity in diagnosing cytomegalovirus status. Among TCR sequences, most were rare, though some public TCRs appeared in many donors.

Only in-frame clones appear in the TCRdb table, and some are missing; sequencing was by immunoSEQ multiplex PCR. Of fewer than 120,000 clones detected, more than 75% appear once; the ten largest clones hold 1.4%. With respect to this clone: Antigen: not known.

V was shortened by 1 base and J by 5 bases, with 13 bases between the two germline ends. The V gene's germline CDR1 is SGHNT and CDR2 YYREEE (reference sequence). This CDR3 comprises 15 residues. Sequencing was performed on PBMCs. The TCR was taken from a woman in her thirties in good health and CMV-seropositive. The V call is TRBV5-4, the J call TRBJ2-1; perhaps TRBD1 as D (6 bases). The CDR3 DNA sequence: TGTGCCAGCAGCTTGCAAGACAGGATAGACAATGAGCAGTTCTTC. Translation gives CASSLQDRIDNEQFF.